Below are 21 T cell receptor beta chains sequenced from a single sample in a study of cytomegalovirus exposure and HLA in healthy donors. The PCR had 60 Vbeta and 13 Jbeta primers. The table came from immunoSEQ multiplex PCR; TCRdb's copy has only in-frame clones and leaves some out. Here the sample spans about 210,000 clones, around four fifths being singletons. The sequenced sample consisted of PBMCs. The receptors stem from a woman aged 45-65 years in good health and CMV-seropositive.

This chain joins TRBV27 and TRBJ1-3, with D maybe TRBD1 (5 bases). The CDR3 is 13 residues long. The V end lost 9 bases, the J end lost 0 bases, and 9 bases lay between the germline ends. Germline CDR1 is MNHEY and CDR2 is SMNVEV (reference sequence). CDR3 region: CASGGSSGNTIYF. CDR3 DNA: TGTGCCAGTGGGGGGTCCTCTGGAAACACCATATATTTT.

V gene TRBV10-3 combines with J gene TRBJ1-5; 7 bases line up with TRBD1. The CDR3 is made up of 13 amino acids. After removal of 7 bases from V and 6 bases from J, the junction contained 6 bases not matched to a gene. Germline CDR1 ENHRY, CDR2 SYGVKD. DNA for the CDR3: TGTGCCATCACTGGACAGGCGGGTCAGCCCCAGCATTTT. Translated, it gives CAITGQAGQPQHF.

The chain couples TRBV28 to TRBJ2-7; the D gene is possibly TRBD1 (6 bases). Trimming left V 5 bases short and J 0 bases short, with 17 bases between. Germline V lookup: CDR1 MDHEN, CDR2 SYDVKM. The CDR3 covers 16 residues. Here the CDR3 reads CASSPGTPLTSYEQYF. CDR3 in DNA: TGTGCCAGCAGTCCCGGGACACCCCTAACCTCCTACGAGCAGTACTTC. Using reference TRBV28 and TRBJ2-7 for the parts outside the CDR3, the full variable domain is DVKVTQSSRYLVKRTGEKVFLECVQDMDHENMFWYRQDPGLGLRLIYFSYDVKMKEKGDIPEGYSVSREKKERFSLILESASTNQTSMYLCASSPGTPLTSYEQYFGPGTRLTVT.

The table lists this clone with a few counts. The V and J genes are TRBV11-2 and TRBJ2-7; 9 nucleotides align to TRBD1. Trimming at V came to 1 base and at J to 2 bases, leaving 6 bases not matched to a gene. CDR1 is SGHAT, CDR2 FQNNGV, per germline. The CDR3 covers 16 residues. CDR3 in amino acids: CASSLGPGQGPYEQYF. The CDR3 DNA is TGTGCCAGCAGCTTAGGCCCGGGACAGGGTCCCTACGAGCAGTACTTC.

The chain has TRBV5-5 and TRBJ2-5; 8 nucleotides align to TRBD2. There are 14 residues in the CDR3. Per germline, CDR1 SGHKS and CDR2 YYEKEE (reference sequence). The V gene end was trimmed by 3 bases and the J gene end by 4 bases; junction bases not matched to a gene: 5. The CDR3 sequence: CASSSGGGAETQYF. For the CDR3, the DNA is TGTGCCAGCAGCTCCGGGGGGGGCGCAGAGACCCAGTACTTC.

The chain carries TRBV5-1 and TRBJ1-3; D is undetermined. CDR3 size: 15 residues. Between the trimmed V and J ends, which lost 4 bases and 4 bases, there was a span of 15 bases. Germline V gene data show CDR1 as SGHRS and CDR2 as YFSETQ. This chain's CDR3 is CASSPSAQLGNTIYF. As DNA, the CDR3 is TGCGCCAGCAGCCCCTCCGCCCAGTTGGGAAACACCATATATTTT.

This clone has a handful of counts. The chain combines TRBV5-5 with TRBJ1-1; D gene ambiguous. V lost 2 bases and J lost 3, with 8 bases in between. From germline, CDR1 is SGHKS and CDR2 YYEKEE (reference sequence). The CDR3 is 13 residues long. The CDR3 spells CASSFYSDTEAFF. As DNA, the CDR3 is TGTGCCAGCAGCTTTTACTCCGACACTGAAGCTTTCTTT.

The chain links TRBV7-3 to TRBJ1-1; no firm D call. The CDR3 contains 13 residues. The germline gives CDR1 SGHTA, CDR2 FQGTGA. V was cut by 4 bases and J by 1 base, with 7 bases left in between. CDR3 DNA sequence: TGTGCCAGCAGCTCGGTCCGGAACACTGAAGCTTTCTTT. Translating gives CASSSVRNTEAFF. Looking up the rest from reference TRBV7-3 and TRBJ1-1 gives the full variable domain: GAGVSQTPSNKVTEKGKYVELRCDPISGHTALYWYRQSLGQGPEFLIYFQGTGAADDSGLPNDRFFAVRPEGSVSTLKIQRTERGDSAVYLCASSSVRNTEAFFGQGTRLTVV.

Turning to this clone: Other nucleotide sequences in the sample specify the same CDR3. The chain carries TRBV27 and TRBJ1-6; 7 nucleotides align to TRBD1. Germline V gene data show CDR1 as MNHEY and CDR2 as SMNVEV (reference sequence). The CDR3 is 15 amino acids. Germline trimming cut 6 bases from V and 7 bases from J; bases unmatched to any gene: 9. The CDR3 nucleotides read TGTGCCAGCAGGTACAGACAGGGAGAGAATTCACCCCTCCACTTT. This gives the protein CASRYRQGENSPLHF.

CDR3 bases: TGTGCCTGGAGTAACGGACAGGGAGTCTATGGCTACACCTTC. This sequence encodes CAWSNGQGVYGYTF. The chain links TRBV30 to TRBJ1-2; TRBD1 matches at 8 bases. V lost 2 bases, J lost 4 bases, and 6 bases stayed unmatched. Germline loops: CDR1 GTSNPN, CDR2 SVGIG (reference sequence). This CDR3 contains 14 residues.

This chain uses TRBV2 with TRBJ1-6, with unresolved D. CDR3 length: 13 residues. V was pared by 7 bases and J by 7 bases, with 11 bases between. Germline V gives CDR1 SNHLY, CDR2 FYNNEI. CDR3 in amino acids: CASTRGRNSPLHF. DNA of the CDR3: TGTGCCAGCACCCGAGGTAGAAATTCACCCCTCCACTTT.

The chain recombines TRBV6-1 with TRBJ1-1; 10 bases map to TRBD1. Germline V lookup: CDR1 MNHNS, CDR2 SASEGT. V gave up 6 bases and J gave up 7 bases; unmatched junction bases: 8. This CDR3 region has 14 residues. The DNA of the CDR3 is TGTGCCAGCAGGACAGGGGGCGTAAGTAATGAAGCTTTCTTT. Protein sequence: CASRTGGVSNEAFF.

The V call is TRBV7-9, the J call TRBJ2-5; D is unclear. The germline V gene has CDR1 SEHNR and CDR2 FQNEAQ (reference sequence). Trimming took 3 bases from V and 6 from J, leaving 8 bases between them. This CDR3 has 12 amino acids. The CDR3 protein is CASSFIGQTQYF. CDR3 nucleotide sequence: TGTGCCAGCAGCTTCATTGGGCAGACCCAGTACTTC.

A single count supports this clone. V and J are TRBV27 and TRBJ2-2, with TRBD2 matching 11 bases. The CDR3 is made up of 19 amino acids. Germline loops: CDR1 MNHEY, CDR2 SMNVEV (reference sequence). V lost 8 bases, J lost 2 bases, and 16 bases stayed unmatched. CDR3 bases: TGTGCCAGCCGATCTATACTTCTAGCGGGGGGCGGCAACACCGGGGAGCTGTTTTTT. Translated, it gives CASRSILLAGGGNTGELFF.

This clone was detected once. The chain joins TRBV18 to TRBJ2-3; 11 nucleotides line up with TRBD2. Germline V gene sequence: CDR1 KGHSH, CDR2 LQKENI. CDR3 length: 16 amino acids. Germline trimming cut 1 base from V and 4 bases from J; bases unmatched to any gene: 4. CDR3 sequence reads: CASSPLAGGPSDTQYF. The CDR3 DNA sequence: TGTGCCAGCTCACCACTAGCGGGGGGGCCTTCAGATACGCAGTATTTT. The variable domain in full, with the rest retrieved from reference TRBV18 and TRBJ2-3, is NAGVMQNPRHLVRRRGQEARLRCSPMKGHSHVYWYRQLPEEGLKFMVYLQKENIIDESGMPKERFSAEFPKEGPSILRIQQVVRGDSAAYFCASSPLAGGPSDTQYFGPGTRLTVL.

As for this clone: Other DNA sequences in the sample encode the same CDR3. This chain uses TRBV6-5 with TRBJ1-2; 9 bases are shared with TRBD1. The CDR3 sequence is 13 residues long. Germline assignment: CDR1 MNHEY and CDR2 SVGAGI. With V trimmed by 5 bases and J by 3 bases, 1 base remained unmatched. The CDR3 coding sequence is TGTGCCAGCAGTCGGGACAGGGACTATGGCTACACCTTC. This codes for CASSRDRDYGYTF.

In its sample, this clone was seen a few times. The V call is TRBV28, the J call TRBJ2-7, with D tentatively TRBD2 (5 bases). Germline CDR1 and CDR2: MDHEN and SYDVKM. Deletions cut 5 bases from V and 2 bases from J, with 10 bases between. This CDR3 has 13 residues. The CDR3 loop is CASSQPGTYEQYF. DNA for the CDR3: TGTGCCAGCAGTCAACCGGGGACCTACGAGCAGTACTTC.

CDR3 residues: CASSMEQGNQPQHF. CDR3 in DNA: TGTGCCAGTAGTATGGAACAGGGAAATCAGCCCCAGCATTTT. The rearrangement links TRBV19 to TRBJ1-5; D is possibly TRBD1 (6 bases). V was shortened by 3 bases and J by 4 bases, with 10 bases between the two germline ends. This CDR3 comprises 14 residues. Germline CDR1 reads LNHDA; CDR2 reads SQIVND (reference sequence).

This rearrangement joins TRBV7-3 to TRBJ2-1; 8 nucleotides agree with TRBD2. CDR1 is SGHTA, CDR2 FQGTGA, per germline. The CDR3 length is 15 residues. After removal of 5 bases from V and 7 bases from J, the junction contained 10 bases not matched to a gene. Here the CDR3 DNA reads TGTGCCAGCAGCCCTCCAACGGGGGGGTATAATGAGCAGTTCTTC. Translating gives CASSPPTGGYNEQFF.

The chain uses TRBV4-1 and TRBJ1-3, with D possibly being TRBD1 (6 bases). Germline V gene sequence: CDR1 MGHRA, CDR2 YSYEKL. V lost 1 base and J lost 4, with 14 bases in between. The CDR3 is 16 amino acids. The CDR3 nucleotides read TGCGCCAGCAGCCAAGTGGGGGGGCAAAGGGGAAACACCATATATTTT. Protein: CASSQVGGQRGNTIYF.

V usage is TRBV7-2 and J usage is TRBJ1-2; 7 bases match TRBD1. Germline CDR1 and CDR2: SGHTA and FQGNSA. CDR3 length equals 16 residues. With 5 bases clipped from V and 4 bases from J, the junction kept 13 bases outside the gene matches. The CDR3 loop is CASSLTGSAGGYGYTF. CDR3 DNA: TGTGCCAGCAGCCTGACAGGGTCTGCAGGGGGCTATGGCTACACCTTC.